Below are 27 T cell receptor beta chains sequenced from a single sample in a study of OX40 agonist ivuxolimab in advanced cancers. Profiled with immunoSEQ multiplex PCR; TCRdb holds only in-frame clones, not every one. The sample has more than 15,000 clones; about four fifths are singletons. The specimen was CD4+ or CD8+ T cells sorted from blood, collected in a trial of the OX40 agonist ivuxolimab. The receptors were gathered from an adult with an advanced solid tumor such as melanoma, head and neck, liver or kidney cancer.

The chain couples TRBV7-9 to TRBJ2-2; possibly TRBD1 for D (6 bases). The CDR3 has 17 residues. The germline V and J ends were trimmed by 4 bases and 1 base, with 16 bases remaining between them. CDR1 SEHNR and CDR2 FQNEAQ come from the germline V gene (reference sequence). CDR3 protein: CASSSPRDIWNTGELFF. The DNA for the CDR3 is TGTGCCAGCAGCTCCCCAAGGGACATCTGGAACACCGGGGAGCTGTTTTTT.

The V and J genes are TRBV29-1 and TRBJ1-2, with D unclear. Germline assignment: CDR1 SQVTM and CDR2 ANQGSEA. The CDR3 runs 14 residues. V shed 4 bases and J shed 10 bases, with 22 bases lying between them. CDR3 bases: TGCAGCGTTGCCCTCGACTTATTCCCTCTTATCTACACCTTC. Its translation is CSVALDLFPLIYTF.

The CDR3 sequence: CASSSGGTDYGYTF. CDR3 bases: TGTGCCAGCAGCTCGGGGGGGACAGACTATGGCTACACCTTC. This sequence joins TRBV11-2 and TRBJ1-2; TRBD1 matches 7 bases. V lost 4 bases, J lost 3 bases, and 5 bases stayed unmatched. The CDR3 spans 14 residues. Per the germline V gene, CDR1 is SGHAT and CDR2 is FQNNGV.

Turning to this clone: A read error may produce the germline difference seen at one junction end. The chain recombines TRBV5-1 with TRBJ2-7; no clear D gene. Germline assignment: CDR1 SGHRS and CDR2 YFSETQ. The CDR3 runs to 11 residues. The CDR3 here is CASSVSVEQYF. The DNA for the CDR3 is TGTGCCAGCAGCGTCTCAGTAGAGCAGTACTTC.

This chain connects TRBV27 to TRBJ1-1; D not certain. From germline, CDR1 is MNHEY and CDR2 SMNVEV (reference sequence). The CDR3 spans 14 residues. Trimming took off 6 bases at V and 1 base at J, with 12 bases between the two ends. The chain's CDR3 is CASSRVTSNTEAFF. CDR3 in DNA: TGTGCCAGCAGCCGTGTTACATCGAACACTGAAGCTTTCTTT.

The V and J genes are TRBV6-5 and TRBJ1-1; a weak D match, TRBD1 (6 bases). The CDR3 loop spans 14 amino acids. From germline, CDR1 is MNHEY and CDR2 SVGAGI. Trimming stripped 2 bases from V and 1 base from J, with 8 bases between. The CDR3 DNA sequence: TGTGCCAGCAGTTACGGGGGGCAGAACACTGAAGCTTTCTTT. Translating gives CASSYGGQNTEAFF.

The count of this clone is one. The chain has TRBV9 and TRBJ2-3; 7 bases are shared with TRBD2. The CDR3 has 16 residues. Unmatched junction bases numbered 8, after V lost 4 bases and J lost 0 bases. CDR1 and CDR2 (germline): SGDLS, YYNGEE. The CDR3 DNA is TGTGCCAGCAGCCCCGGAGCGGGAACTAGCACAGATACGCAGTATTTT. Encoded protein: CASSPGAGTSTDTQYF.

The J gene is TRBJ2-1, the V gene TRBV7-3; no firm D call. CDR3 length: 15 amino acids. Germline V CDR1 and CDR2: SGHTA, FQGTGA. V lost 0 bases to trimming and J lost 2 bases, with 8 bases between them. CDR3 residues: CASSLTTSPYNEQFF. CDR3 bases: TGTGCCAGCAGCTTAACGACTTCCCCCTACAATGAGCAGTTCTTC.

This clone was observed once. The V gene is TRBV7-3, the J gene TRBJ1-1, with no clear D. Germline assignment: CDR1 SGHTA and CDR2 FQGTGA. Trimming cost V 3 bases and J 7 bases, with 12 bases left between them. This CDR3 has 13 residues. The CDR3 coding sequence is TGTGCCAGCAGCTTGGACCCTGTGGGTGAAGCTTTCTTT. It encodes CASSLDPVGEAFF.

This clone was recorded only once. CDR3 in DNA: TGTGCCAGCAGCCACCCGGGACTAGGATCCTACGAGCAGTACTTC. It translates to CASSHPGLGSYEQYF. This chain joins TRBV7-2 and TRBJ2-7, with TRBD2 identical over 8 bases. J gave up 1 base and V 5 bases, and 7 bases lay outside the gene matches. Germline-derived CDR1 and CDR2 are SGHTA and FQGNSA. The CDR3 is 15 amino acids.

The chain carries TRBV9 and TRBJ2-7, with D possibly TRBD1 on 5 matching bases. The V end lost 0 bases, the J end lost 2 bases, and 12 bases lay between the germline ends. The CDR3 contains 15 residues. Germline loops: CDR1 SGDLS, CDR2 YYNGEE. The CDR3 is CASSVGIKGTYEQYF. The CDR3 DNA reads as TGTGCCAGCAGCGTAGGGATCAAGGGGACCTACGAGCAGTACTTC.

The rearrangement links TRBV19 to TRBJ1-1; D might be TRBD1 (6 bases). V lost 4 bases to trimming and J lost 4 bases, with 13 bases between them. The length of the CDR3 is 14 residues. The germline V gene encodes CDR1 LNHDA and CDR2 SQIVND (reference sequence). In DNA, the CDR3 is TGTGCCAGTAGTAACCTTAGAGGGGGCACTGAAGCTTTCTTT. It codes for CASSNLRGGTEAFF.

J is TRBJ1-1 and V is TRBV16; D gene unclear. CDR1 is KGHSY and CDR2 is FQNENV in the germline V gene. The CDR3 loop spans 11 amino acids. V was cut by 5 bases and J by 6 bases, with 7 bases left in between. CDR3: CASSTRAEAFF. In DNA form, the CDR3 reads TGTGCCAGCAGCACGAGGGCTGAAGCTTTCTTT.

This chain links TRBV11-3 with TRBJ1-1; possibly TRBD1 for D (6 bases). The germline V and J ends were trimmed by 3 bases and 6 bases, with 11 bases remaining between them. The CDR3 contains 13 residues. Germline assignment: CDR1 SGHNT and CDR2 YENEEA. The CDR3 DNA sequence: TGTGCCAGCAGCTTGACAGGCCCGTCTGAAGCTTTCTTT. Protein: CASSLTGPSEAFF.

This clone has just a few counts. This specimen includes other DNA sequences encoding the same CDR3. This chain uses TRBV7-3 with TRBJ1-1; D might be TRBD1 (5 bases). Germline values: CDR1 SGHTA, CDR2 FQGTGA. The CDR3 length is 13 residues. V shed 3 bases and J shed 3 bases, with 8 bases lying between them. CDR3 in DNA: TGTGCCAGCAGCTTCGGGGGGGACACTGAAGCTTTCTTT. It yields the protein CASSFGGDTEAFF.

A note on this clone: The same CDR3 is also encoded by other DNA sequences in this sample. The J gene is TRBJ2-7, the V gene TRBV5-5; a weak D match, TRBD2 (5 bases). V was shortened by 2 bases and J by 0 bases, with 6 bases between the two germline ends. The CDR3 is 13 amino acids. CDR1 is SGHKS and CDR2 is YYEKEE in the germline V gene (reference sequence). CDR3 DNA sequence: TGTGCCAGCAGCTTTGGGAGCTCCTACGAGCAGTACTTC. Its translation is CASSFGSSYEQYF.

The chain links TRBV11-2 to TRBJ1-6, with D tentatively TRBD1 (5 bases). Trimming stripped 8 bases from V and 7 bases from J, with 18 bases between. CDR1 SGHAT and CDR2 FQNNGV come from the germline V gene. The CDR3 extends over 15 amino acids. The CDR3 DNA reads as TGTGCCAGCGGCCGACCGGGACTAATCAATTCACCCCTCCACTTT. Its protein product is CASGRPGLINSPLHF.

The sample holds a few counts of this clone. CDR3 in DNA: TGTGCCAGTAGTGATGTGGACAGGAAGGACTTCAATGAGCAGTTCTTC. It translates to CASSDVDRKDFNEQFF. The chain recombines TRBV19 with TRBJ2-1; 7 nucleotides agree with TRBD1. The CDR3 has 16 residues. Trimming removed 5 bases from V and 6 bases from J; junction bases left unmatched: 13. The germline gives CDR1 LNHDA, CDR2 SQIVND (reference sequence).

This clone appeared a few times. The chain is built from TRBV19 and TRBJ1-1; 9 nucleotides line up with TRBD1. The J segment lost 4 bases and the V segment lost 5 bases, leaving 8 bases of the junction unmatched. Germline loops: CDR1 LNHDA, CDR2 SQIVND (reference sequence). CDR3 size: 15 residues. The CDR3 bases are TGTGCCAGTAGTCCTAGGACAGGGGCAGGCACTGAAGCTTTCTTT. This encodes CASSPRTGAGTEAFF.

This chain connects TRBV27 to TRBJ1-4; possibly TRBD1 for D (5 bases). The germline CDR1 and CDR2 sequences are MNHEY and SMNVEV (reference sequence). V lost 4 bases to trimming and J lost 4 bases, with 13 bases between them. This CDR3 is built from 15 residues. In DNA, the CDR3 is TGTGCCAGCAGTTCAGACGGTCAGGGTAATGAAAAACTGTTTTTT. Translating gives CASSSDGQGNEKLFF.

V is TRBV27 and J is TRBJ1-2; 7 nucleotides align to TRBD1. J was trimmed by 4 bases and V by 5 bases; bases with no gene match: 4. The CDR3 has 13 amino acids. Germline V lookup: CDR1 MNHEY, CDR2 SMNVEV (reference sequence). The chain's CDR3 is CASSNDRAYGYTF. Here the CDR3 DNA reads TGTGCCAGCAGTAATGACAGGGCCTATGGCTACACCTTC.

The chain couples TRBV19 to TRBJ1-1, with D hard to call. Germline V gene lookup returns CDR1 LNHDA and CDR2 SQIVND (reference sequence). Trimming pared 3 bases from V and 5 bases from J, leaving 10 bases between. The length of the CDR3 is 13 residues. The DNA of the CDR3 is TGTGCCAGTAGTATGACCAAAGGGACTGAAGCTTTCTTT. Translating gives CASSMTKGTEAFF. Drawing the rest from reference TRBV19 and TRBJ1-1, the complete variable domain is DGGITQSPKYLFRKEGQNVTLSCEQNLNHDAMYWYRQDPGQGLRLIYYSQIVNDFQKGDIAEGYSVSREKKESFPLTVTSAQKNPTAFYLCASSMTKGTEAFFGQGTRLTVV.

The rearrangement joins TRBV5-4 to TRBJ2-7, with TRBD1 matching over 8 bases. CDR3 length: 14 amino acids. Germline trimming cut 4 bases from V and 4 bases from J; bases unmatched to any gene: 7. CDR1 and CDR2 (germline): SGHNT, YYREEE (reference sequence). The CDR3 DNA is TGTGCCAGCAGCAGAACAGGGGGGATTTACGAGCAGTACTTC. It yields the protein CASSRTGGIYEQYF.

J is TRBJ2-5 and V is TRBV30; D possibly corresponds to TRBD2 (6 bases). With 2 bases removed from V and 1 base from J, the gap between germline ends came to 14 bases. The CDR3 consists of 15 residues. Germline lookup yields CDR1 GTSNPN and CDR2 SVGIG (reference sequence). The CDR3 DNA reads TGTGCCTGGAGTCTAACCGGGACTGTCCAAGAGACCCAGTACTTC. Protein: CAWSLTGTVQETQYF. Supplemented by reference TRBV30 and TRBJ2-5, the full variable domain reads SQTIHQWPATLVQPVGSPLSLECTVEGTSNPNLYWYRQAAGRGLQLLFYSVGIGQISSEVPQNLSASRPQDRQFILSSKKLLLSDSGFYLCAWSLTGTVQETQYFGPGTRLLVL.

This clone was detected only a few times. V and J are TRBV27 and TRBJ1-1; TRBD1 might be the D (5 bases). This CDR3 has 14 residues. The V end lost 3 bases, the J end lost 5 bases, and 13 bases lay between the germline ends. Germline V lookup: CDR1 MNHEY, CDR2 SMNVEV (reference sequence). The CDR3 sequence: CASSLGGLGTEAFF. The CDR3 DNA is TGTGCCAGCAGTTTGGGGGGGTTAGGGACTGAAGCTTTCTTT.

The chain has TRBV5-8 and TRBJ1-1; tentatively, D is TRBD1 (6 bases). Deletions cut 0 bases from V and 3 bases from J, with 9 bases between. The CDR3 contains 14 residues. Germline CDR1 SGHTS, CDR2 YDEGEE. The CDR3 DNA sequence: TGTGCCAGCAGCTTGGCCAGGGGTTACACTGAAGCTTTCTTT. Protein sequence: CASSLARGYTEAFF.

Relative to its sample, this clone is medium-sized (0.01 to 0.1%). The J gene is TRBJ2-2, the V gene TRBV19; 7 bases match TRBD2. The length of the CDR3 is 15 residues. Trimming removed 9 bases from V and 0 bases from J; junction bases left unmatched: 7. Germline V lookup: CDR1 LNHDA, CDR2 SQIVND (reference sequence). DNA for the CDR3: TGTGCCAGCCGGGAACTAGCGTCGAACACCGGGGAGCTGTTTTTT. As protein: CASRELASNTGELFF.